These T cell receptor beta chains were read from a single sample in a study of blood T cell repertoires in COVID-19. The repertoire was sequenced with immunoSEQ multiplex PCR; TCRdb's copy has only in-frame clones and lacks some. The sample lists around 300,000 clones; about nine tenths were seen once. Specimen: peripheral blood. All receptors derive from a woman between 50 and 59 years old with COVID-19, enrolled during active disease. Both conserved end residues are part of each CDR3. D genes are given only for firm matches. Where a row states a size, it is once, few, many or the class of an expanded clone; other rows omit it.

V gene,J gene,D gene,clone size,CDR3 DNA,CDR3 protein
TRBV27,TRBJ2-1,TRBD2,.,TGTGCCAGCAGTTGGCTAGCGGGACACAATGAGCAGTTCTTC,CASSWLAGHNEQFF
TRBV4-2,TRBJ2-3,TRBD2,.,TGTGCCAGCAGCCTCCCGGGACTAGCCGCAGATACGCAGTATTTT,CASSLPGLAADTQYF
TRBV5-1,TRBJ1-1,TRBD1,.,TGCGCCAGCAGCTCGTCGACAGGGGGCACTGAAGCTTTCTTT,CASSSSTGGTEAFF
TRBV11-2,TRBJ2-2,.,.,TGTGCCAGCACCGGGACATCGAACACCGGGGAGCTGTTTTTT,CASTGTSNTGELFF
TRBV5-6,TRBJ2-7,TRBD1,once,TGTGCCAGCAGCTTGTACAGGGGGTACGAGCAGTACTTC,CASSLYRGYEQYF
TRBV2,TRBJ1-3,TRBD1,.,TGTGCCAGCAGCAGGGGACAGGGGAACACCATATATTTT,CASSRGQGNTIYF
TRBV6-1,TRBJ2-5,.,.,TGTGCCAGCAGTTCCCGCCCAGGGGTAGAGACCCAGTACTTC,CASSSRPGVETQYF
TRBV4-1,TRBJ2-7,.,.,TGCGCCAGCAGCCAAGAAAGTCTCGCGACCTCACGGGGCTACGAGCAGTACTTC,CASSQESLATSRGYEQYF
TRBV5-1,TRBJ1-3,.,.,TGCGCCAGCAGAACGGGGAGAGAGCCGTCATCTGGAAACACCATATATTTT,CASRTGREPSSGNTIYF
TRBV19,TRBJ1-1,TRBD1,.,TGTGCCAGTAGTATTGGGACAGGGCTCACTGAAGCTTTCTTT,CASSIGTGLTEAFF
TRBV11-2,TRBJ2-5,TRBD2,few,TGTGCCAGCAGCTTGGCCTTCGGGAGGGAGACCCAGTACTTC,CASSLAFGRETQYF
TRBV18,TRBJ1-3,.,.,TGTGCCAGCTCACCAACTCAGGGTGCTGGAAACACCATATATTTT,CASSPTQGAGNTIYF
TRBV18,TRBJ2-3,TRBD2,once,TGTGCCAGCTCACCACCGAGCGGGAGTCCAGATACGCAGTATTTT,CASSPPSGSPDTQYF
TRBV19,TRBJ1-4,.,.,TGTGCCAGTAGTACAGGGCTTGGTGAAAAACTGTTTTTT,CASSTGLGEKLFF
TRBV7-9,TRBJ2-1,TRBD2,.,TGTGCCAGCAGCTTCGTAGCGGGGGAGCAGTTCTTC,CASSFVAGEQFF
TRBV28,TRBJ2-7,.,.,TGTGCCAGCAGTTTTGAAGTTGCACAGACCTACGAGCAGTACTTC,CASSFEVAQTYEQYF
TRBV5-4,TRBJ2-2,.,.,TGTGCCAGCAGCTTGGGGCAGGGTTGGGACACCGGGGAGCTGTTTTTT,CASSLGQGWDTGELFF
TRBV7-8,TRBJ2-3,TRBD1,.,TGTGCCAGCAGCTTAGGACAGGGGGCTGGAGATACGCAGTATTTT,CASSLGQGAGDTQYF
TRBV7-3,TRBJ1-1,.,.,TGTGCCAGCAGCTTTGACACAAACACTGAAGCTTTCTTT,CASSFDTNTEAFF
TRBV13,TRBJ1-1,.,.,TGTGCCAGCAGCAAAGACAACAGGGTCGAAGCTTTCTTT,CASSKDNRVEAFF
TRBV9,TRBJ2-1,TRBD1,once,TGTGCCAGCAGCGTCATCGGACAGGGGGTTGCAGATGAGCAGTTCTTC,CASSVIGQGVADEQFF
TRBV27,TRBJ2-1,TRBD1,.,TGTGCCAGCAAGACAGGGGTAGACAATGAGCAGTTCTTC,CASKTGVDNEQFF
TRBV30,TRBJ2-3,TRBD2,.,TGTGCCTGGAGTAAAGGACTAGCGGCCACAGATACGCAGTATTTT,CAWSKGLAATDTQYF
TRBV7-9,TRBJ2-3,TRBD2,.,TGTGCCACCGGACTAGCGGGAGCCCCAGATACGCAGTATTTT,CATGLAGAPDTQYF
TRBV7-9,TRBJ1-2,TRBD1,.,TGTGCCAGCAGCCATGGACAGGGCGGCTATGGCTACACCTTC,CASSHGQGGYGYTF
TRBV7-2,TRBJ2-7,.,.,TGTGCCAGCAGCATCAATTGGTCGGGGGACGAGCAGTACTTC,CASSINWSGDEQYF
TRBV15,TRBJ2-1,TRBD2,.,TGTGCCACCAGCTCGGGAAGCGGGAGCCTGGGATCCTACAATGAGCAGTTCTTC,CATSSGSGSLGSYNEQFF
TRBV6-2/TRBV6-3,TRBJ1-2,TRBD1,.,TGTGCCAGCAGTTTCTGGGTGGACAGGAGTTTTTATGGCTACACCTTC,CASSFWVDRSFYGYTF
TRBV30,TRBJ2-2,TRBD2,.,TGTGCCTGGAGTGTTAGCGGGAGTACCGGGGAGCTGTTTTTT,CAWSVSGSTGELFF
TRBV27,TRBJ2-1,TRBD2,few,TGTGCCAGCAGTACTGTCTCGGGAGGCCCCTACAATGAGCAGTTCTTC,CASSTVSGGPYNEQFF
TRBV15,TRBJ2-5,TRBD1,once,TGTGCCACCAGCAGAGATTGGGGACAGGGGGCGCGGGAGACCCAGTACTTC,CATSRDWGQGARETQYF
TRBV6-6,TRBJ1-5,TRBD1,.,TGTGCCAGCAGTTTCCGGGACAGGTTCCAGCCCCAGCATTTT,CASSFRDRFQPQHF
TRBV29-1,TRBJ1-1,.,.,TGCAGCGTTGGGAACAGGGCAGGCGCTGAAGCTTTCTTT,CSVGNRAGAEAFF
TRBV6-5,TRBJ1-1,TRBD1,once,TGTGCCAGCAGCCTGACAGGGACCACTGAAGCTTTCTTT,CASSLTGTTEAFF
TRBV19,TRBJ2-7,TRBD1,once,TGTGCCAGTTCCGGGACAGGGTCCTACGAGCAGTACTTC,CASSGTGSYEQYF
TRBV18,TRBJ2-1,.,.,TGTGCCAGCTCTGGGAGGAATGAGCAGTTCTTC,CASSGRNEQFF
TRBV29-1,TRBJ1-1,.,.,TGCAGCGTCGGAGGGGCAGGCATGAACACTGAAGCTTTCTTT,CSVGGAGMNTEAFF
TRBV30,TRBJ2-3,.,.,TGTGCCTGGAGTCAGGTGGTAGATACGCAGTATTTT,CAWSQVVDTQYF
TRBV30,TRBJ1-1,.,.,TGTGCCTGGACTGAGAGAACTGAAGCTTTCTTT,CAWTERTEAFF
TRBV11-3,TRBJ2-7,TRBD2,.,TGTGCCAGCAGCCCGCCCGGACTAGGATACGAGCAGTACTTC,CASSPPGLGYEQYF
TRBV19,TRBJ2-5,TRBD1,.,TGTGCCAGTAGCACAGGGGCCCGAATCCAAGAGACCCAGTACTTC,CASSTGARIQETQYF
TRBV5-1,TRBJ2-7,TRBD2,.,TGCGCCAGCAGCTTGGACGAGCGGGGCACCTACGAGCAGTACTTC,CASSLDERGTYEQYF
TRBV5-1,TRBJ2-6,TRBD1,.,TGCGCCAGCAGCATCCTGCAGGGGGCTCACTCTGGGGCCAACGTCCTGACTTTC,CASSILQGAHSGANVLTF
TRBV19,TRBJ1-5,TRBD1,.,TGTGCCAGTAGTACGTTACAGGGGCTTAACAATCAGCCCCAGCATTTT,CASSTLQGLNNQPQHF
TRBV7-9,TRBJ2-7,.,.,TGTGCCAGCAGCTTCACGAGTGTGCAGGGTAGAGAGCAGTACTTC,CASSFTSVQGREQYF
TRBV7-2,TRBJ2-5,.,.,TGTGCCAGCAGCTTAGTTAGCAATTTACAAGAGACCCAGTACTTC,CASSLVSNLQETQYF
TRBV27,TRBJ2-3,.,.,TGTGCCAGCAGTCAACAGGGTTATACGCAGTATTTT,CASSQQGYTQYF
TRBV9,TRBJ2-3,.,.,TGTGCCAGCAGCCCCTCCGGACTGAACACAGATACGCAGTATTTT,CASSPSGLNTDTQYF
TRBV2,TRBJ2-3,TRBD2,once,TGTGCCAGCACCCCGGGACTAGCGGGAGCCTTGGGCACAGATACGCAGTATTTT,CASTPGLAGALGTDTQYF
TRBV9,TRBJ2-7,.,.,TGTGCCAGCAGCGTAGGAAGTGTCAGCTCCTACGAGCAGTACTTC,CASSVGSVSSYEQYF
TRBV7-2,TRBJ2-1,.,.,TGTGCCAGCAGCTTGGGCCGAGCGACAGGAACCTACAATGAGCAGTTCTTC,CASSLGRATGTYNEQFF
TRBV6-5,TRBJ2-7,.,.,TGTGCCAGCCGACAGAATGGCGGGACGTACTACGAGCAGTATTTC,CASRQNGGTYYEQYF
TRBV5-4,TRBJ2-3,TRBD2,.,TGTGCCAGCAGCGGGGGACTAGCCCACACAGATACGCAGTATTTT,CASSGGLAHTDTQYF
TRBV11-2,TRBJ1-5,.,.,TGTGCCAGCAGCCAAAGGGGCAGGGAGGAAAGCAATCAGCCCCAGCATTTT,CASSQRGREESNQPQHF
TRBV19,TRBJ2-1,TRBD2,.,TGTGCCACCGCACTAGCGGGATCTTACAATGAGCAGTTCTTC,CATALAGSYNEQFF
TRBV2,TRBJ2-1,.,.,TGTGCCAGCGCGAGCGGAAATTACAATGAGCAGTTCTTC,CASASGNYNEQFF